The 28 T cell receptor beta chains given below trace back to one sample, sequenced in a study of cytomegalovirus exposure and HLA in healthy donors. PCR amplification relied on 60 Vbeta primers (plus 13 Jbeta primers). Sequencing used immunoSEQ multiplex PCR; TCRdb keeps in-frame clones, though not all of them. The sample has roughly 150,000 clones, around 70% seen once. Sequencing input: PBMCs. Receptors were obtained from a man aged 18 to 29 in good health and CMV-seropositive.

The chain carries TRBV18 and TRBJ2-3, with D perhaps matching TRBD2 (6 bases). The germline CDR1 and CDR2 sequences are KGHSH and LQKENI. Trimming cost V 3 bases and J 3 bases, with 10 bases left between them. The CDR3 runs 14 residues. The CDR3 loop reads CASSPLTRTDTQYF. CDR3 nucleotides: TGTGCCAGCTCACCGCTGACTAGGACAGATACGCAGTATTTT.

The chain employs TRBV28 and TRBJ2-5; D not resolved. Germline CDR1 and CDR2: MDHEN and SYDVKM. This CDR3 comprises 14 residues. V was trimmed by 2 bases and J by 4 bases, leaving 11 bases between them. In DNA, the CDR3 is TGTGCCAGCAGTTTACCTTCTAACGTAGAGACCCAGTACTTC. It is translated as CASSLPSNVETQYF.

The chain carries TRBV5-8 and TRBJ2-3; the D gene is possibly TRBD2 (5 bases). CDR3 size: 14 residues. Per germline, CDR1 SGHTS and CDR2 YDEGEE. V lost 4 bases, J lost 2 bases, and 11 bases lay in between. The CDR3 region is CASSPGLPTDTQYF. Here the CDR3 DNA reads TGTGCCAGCAGCCCCGGACTCCCCACAGATACGCAGTATTTT.

The V gene is TRBV11-2, the J gene TRBJ2-5, with 8 bases lining up with TRBD2. This CDR3 is built from 16 residues. Germline V gives CDR1 SGHAT, CDR2 FQNNGV. V gave up 2 bases and J gave up 2 bases; unmatched junction bases: 7. CDR3 amino acids: CASSLRHSGIQETQYF. The CDR3 DNA reads TGTGCCAGCAGCTTAAGACATAGCGGGATACAAGAGACCCAGTACTTC. The whole variable domain, filled in from reference TRBV11-2 and TRBJ2-5, reads EAGVAQSPRYKIIEKRQSVAFWCNPISGHATLYWYQQILGQGPKLLIQFQNNGVVDDSQLPKDRFSAERLKGVDSTLKIQPAKLEDSAVYLCASSLRHSGIQETQYFGPGTRLLVL.

The rearrangement joins TRBV7-8 to TRBJ1-2; D not resolved. Germline V gene lookup returns CDR1 SGHVS and CDR2 FQNEAQ. The CDR3 loop spans 15 amino acids. The ends were cut back, 2 bases at V and 1 base at J, with 11 bases in the middle. CDR3 sequence reads: CASSLSRELNYGYTF. The CDR3 nucleotides are TGTGCCAGCAGCTTATCGCGAGAACTTAACTATGGCTACACCTTC.

The sample holds a few counts of this clone. The V gene is TRBV4-2, the J gene TRBJ1-1; 8 bases align to TRBD1. The CDR3 is 16 amino acids. Germline assignment: CDR1 LGHNA and CDR2 YNFKEQ. The V gene end was trimmed by 4 bases and the J gene end by 1 base; junction bases not matched to a gene: 8. CDR3 DNA sequence: TGTGCCAGCAGCCGATTCGAGGGGACAGGGAACACTGAAGCTTTCTTT. Its protein is CASSRFEGTGNTEAFF.

V is TRBV5-1 and J is TRBJ2-3; 8 bases map to TRBD1. The germline V gene has CDR1 SGHRS and CDR2 YFSETQ. The CDR3 runs 13 residues. V lost 7 bases, J lost 5 bases, and 6 bases stayed unmatched. The CDR3 coding sequence is TGCGCCAGCCGCGGACAGGGCGGAGATACGCAGTATTTT. This codes for CASRGQGGDTQYF.

The chain joins TRBV9 to TRBJ2-1; 12 bases map to TRBD1. CDR3 length: 15 residues. Germline V gives CDR1 SGDLS, CDR2 YYNGEE. V lost 4 bases to trimming and J lost 9 bases; unmatched junction nucleotides: 8. The CDR3 coding sequence is TGTGCCAGCAGCCCCAGCCGGGACAGGGGGCTTGAGCAGTTCTTC. This codes for CASSPSRDRGLEQFF.

This clone was counted a few times. The V and J genes are TRBV6-1 and TRBJ1-1, with D tentatively TRBD1 (6 bases). The CDR3 sequence is 15 residues long. V dropped 4 bases and J dropped 3 bases, with 15 bases sitting between them. In germline, CDR1 is MNHNS, CDR2 SASEGT. The CDR3 coding sequence is TGTGCCAGCAGTGGGGGGCCAGGGTTATACACTGAAGCTTTCTTT. Protein product: CASSGGPGLYTEAFF.

The rearrangement joins TRBV5-1 to TRBJ2-5; possibly TRBD1 for D (5 bases). Per germline, CDR1 SGHRS and CDR2 YFSETQ. This CDR3 is 13 amino acids long. Trimming took 7 bases from V and 4 from J, leaving 14 bases between them. CDR3 residues: CASVLGVGETQYF. Written as DNA, the CDR3 is TGCGCCAGCGTCTTAGGGGTGGGAGAGACCCAGTACTTC.

The J gene is TRBJ1-1, the V gene TRBV14; D not resolved. CDR1 and CDR2 from the germline V gene are SGHDN and FVKESK. The CDR3 consists of 16 residues. Trimming shortened V by 4 bases and J by 1 base, and 16 bases separated the two germline ends. The CDR3 bases are TGTGCCAGCAGCCTGCGAGGGATTGAGGGGAACACTGAAGCTTTCTTT. Translating gives CASSLRGIEGNTEAFF.

The V call is TRBV7-2, the J call TRBJ1-5; weak D call: TRBD1 (5 bases). Germline values: CDR1 SGHTA, CDR2 FQGNSA. This CDR3 region has 14 residues. V was cut by 1 base and J by 3 bases, with 7 bases left in between. The CDR3 bases are TGTGCCAGCAGCTTAGAGGGGTCCAATCAGCCCCAGCATTTT. As protein: CASSLEGSNQPQHF.

This clone has a handful of counts. This rearrangement joins TRBV5-4 to TRBJ2-1, with 8 bases that match TRBD2. Germline V lookup: CDR1 SGHNT, CDR2 YYREEE (reference sequence). CDR3 length: 15 residues. V lost 8 bases and J lost 0; bases outside the gene matches: 7. The DNA for the CDR3 is TGTGCCAGTGGGGGAAGCGGGAGCTCCTACAATGAGCAGTTCTTC. Amino acid sequence: CASGGSGSSYNEQFF. Full variable domain (outside the CDR3, taken from reference TRBV5-4 and TRBJ2-1): ETGVTQSPTHLIKTRGQQVTLRCSSQSGHNTVSWYQQALGQGPQFIFQYYREEENGRGNFPPRFSGLQFPNYSSELNVNALELDDSALYLCASGGSGSSYNEQFFGPGTRLTVL.

This clone was counted a few times. The rearrangement links TRBV25-1 to TRBJ2-5; D not certain. Germline V CDR1 and CDR2: MGHDK, SYGVNS. V was clipped by 3 bases and J by 0 bases, with 8 bases between them. The CDR3 length is 14 residues. CDR3 sequence (DNA): TGTGCCAGCAGTGACTCTTTGTACCAAGAGACCCAGTACTTC. Translated: CASSDSLYQETQYF.

This chain uses TRBV6-1 with TRBJ1-2; D might be TRBD1 (6 bases). V shed 5 bases and J shed 0 bases, with 13 bases lying between them. The CDR3 sequence is 15 residues long. Per germline, CDR1 MNHNS and CDR2 SASEGT. CDR3 in amino acids: CASSHRTEANYGYTF. DNA of the CDR3: TGTGCCAGCAGTCATCGGACAGAAGCTAACTATGGCTACACCTTC.

This sequence joins TRBV30 and TRBJ1-6; 9 nucleotides align to TRBD1. The germline V gene has CDR1 GTSNPN and CDR2 SVGIG (reference sequence). CDR3 length: 19 residues. J was trimmed by 5 bases and V by 4 bases; bases with no gene match: 18. The CDR3 DNA reads as TGTGCCTGGACAATCTCTTTTGGACAGGGGCCCTCACATAATTCACCCCTCCACTTT. Translated, it gives CAWTISFGQGPSHNSPLHF.

V usage is TRBV6-5 and J usage is TRBJ2-2; 9 nucleotides line up with TRBD1. V lost 6 bases and J lost 4; bases outside the gene matches: 3. There are 14 residues in the CDR3. Germline CDR1 is MNHEY and CDR2 is SVGAGI. Here the CDR3 reads CASRQQGATGELFF. CDR3 DNA: TGTGCCAGCAGGCAACAGGGGGCCACCGGGGAGCTGTTTTTT.

The rearrangement uses TRBV5-1 and TRBJ1-5; the match to TRBD1 covers 8 bases. The CDR3 runs to 15 residues. CDR1 is SGHRS and CDR2 is YFSETQ in the germline V gene. After removal of 1 base from V and 6 bases from J, the junction contained 6 bases not matched to a gene. The CDR3 region is CASSLSGQEAQPQHF. For the CDR3, the DNA is TGCGCCAGCAGCTTGTCGGGACAGGAGGCTCAGCCCCAGCATTTT.

This clone was detected a few times. J is TRBJ1-3 and V is TRBV27; no reliable D call. With 4 bases removed from V and 1 base from J, the gap between germline ends came to 11 bases. Looked up from germline, CDR1 is MNHEY and CDR2 is SMNVEV (reference sequence). The CDR3 extends over 15 amino acids. The CDR3 DNA reads as TGTGCCAGCAGTTCCCGAGGGCAGTCTGGAAACACCATATATTTT. It encodes CASSSRGQSGNTIYF.

The V gene is TRBV5-8, the J gene TRBJ1-3; D gene uncertain. Germline assignment: CDR1 SGHTS and CDR2 YDEGEE. Deletions cut 6 bases from V and 0 bases from J, with 7 bases between. There are 13 residues in the CDR3. In DNA form, the CDR3 reads TGTGCCAGCACCCTCAGCTCTGGAAACACCATATATTTT. It is translated as CASTLSSGNTIYF.

V usage is TRBV30 and J usage is TRBJ2-1, with D tentatively TRBD1 (6 bases). Germline V lookup: CDR1 GTSNPN, CDR2 SVGIG (reference sequence). The CDR3 is 19 residues long. V lost 0 bases, J lost 9 bases, and 30 bases lay in between. CDR3 DNA sequence: TGTGCCTGGAGTGTACCCGGGTCCCGGGGTAGCCCCCGAGGGGGTGAGCAGTTCTTC. Amino acids: CAWSVPGSRGSPRGGEQFF.

The chain joins TRBV2 to TRBJ1-1; tentatively, D is TRBD1 (5 bases). Germline assignment: CDR1 SNHLY and CDR2 FYNNEI. The germline V and J ends were trimmed by 1 base and 4 bases, with 10 bases remaining between them. The CDR3 is 14 residues long. The DNA for the CDR3 is TGTGCCAGCAGTGAAGGTCAGGGAGGCACTGAAGCTTTCTTT. This translates into CASSEGQGGTEAFF.

The chain joins TRBV27 to TRBJ1-6; D may be TRBD1 (5 bases). V shed 2 bases and J shed 7 bases, with 9 bases lying between them. Germline CDR1 and CDR2: MNHEY and SMNVEV (reference sequence). The CDR3 runs to 14 residues. CDR3 sequence (DNA): TGTGCCAGCAGTTTAAGGCAGGGAAATTCACCCCTCCACTTT. Its translation: CASSLRQGNSPLHF.

The genes are TRBV19 and TRBJ2-3; D remains unclear. The CDR3 extends over 15 amino acids. Germline V gene lookup returns CDR1 LNHDA and CDR2 SQIVND (reference sequence). Trimming took off 5 bases at V and 2 bases at J, with 14 bases between the two ends. CDR3 sequence reads: CASSPGEVITDTQYF. The CDR3 DNA sequence: TGTGCCAGTAGTCCCGGTGAGGTAATCACAGATACGCAGTATTTT.

There are a few counts of this clone. The genes are TRBV6-5 and TRBJ2-2; no firm D call. Germline values: CDR1 MNHEY, CDR2 SVGAGI. The CDR3 runs to 12 residues. Trimming pared 6 bases from V and 4 bases from J, leaving 6 bases between. The CDR3 region is CASRESTGELFF. As DNA, the CDR3 is TGTGCCAGCAGAGAGTCCACCGGGGAGCTGTTTTTT.

V usage is TRBV4-2 and J usage is TRBJ1-2, with D tentatively TRBD1 (5 bases). The V gene lost 1 base and the J gene lost 8 bases, with 17 bases spanning the gap. The CDR3 runs to 15 residues. Germline CDR1 LGHNA, CDR2 YNFKEQ. The DNA of the CDR3 is TGTGCCAGCAGCCAAGGGGCGGGGCCACGGTACGGCTACACCTTC. It is translated as CASSQGAGPRYGYTF.

The chain has TRBV10-3 and TRBJ2-6, with a tentative D call TRBD2 (6 bases). The CDR3 runs to 17 residues. V lost 3 bases and J lost 0, with 12 bases in between. The germline V gene encodes CDR1 ENHRY and CDR2 SYGVKD. The CDR3 spells CAISDSGLSSGANVLTF. The CDR3 coding sequence is TGTGCCATCAGTGATTCGGGACTGTCCTCTGGGGCCAACGTCCTGACTTTC.

In this sample, this clone turned up once. The rearrangement uses TRBV15 and TRBJ1-1; no clear D. From germline, CDR1 is LNHNV and CDR2 YYDKDF (reference sequence). Trimming left V 0 bases short and J 10 bases short, with 18 bases between. The CDR3 has 15 residues. CDR3 region: CATSRDYFEALSAFF. CDR3 in DNA: TGTGCCACCAGCAGAGATTATTTCGAGGCGTTGTCAGCTTTCTTT.